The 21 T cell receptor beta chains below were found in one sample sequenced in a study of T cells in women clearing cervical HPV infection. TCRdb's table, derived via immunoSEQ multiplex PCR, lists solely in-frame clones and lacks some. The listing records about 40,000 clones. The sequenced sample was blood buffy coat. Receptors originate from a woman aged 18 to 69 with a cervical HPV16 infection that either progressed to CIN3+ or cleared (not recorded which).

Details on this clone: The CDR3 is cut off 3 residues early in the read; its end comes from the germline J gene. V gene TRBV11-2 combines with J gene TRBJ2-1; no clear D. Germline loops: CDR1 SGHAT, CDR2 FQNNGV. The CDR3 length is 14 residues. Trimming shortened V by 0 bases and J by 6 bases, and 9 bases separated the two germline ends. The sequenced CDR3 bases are TGTGCCAGCAGCTTAGATCTCGGTAGCAATGAG. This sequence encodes CASSLDLGSNE. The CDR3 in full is CASSLDLGSNEQFF.

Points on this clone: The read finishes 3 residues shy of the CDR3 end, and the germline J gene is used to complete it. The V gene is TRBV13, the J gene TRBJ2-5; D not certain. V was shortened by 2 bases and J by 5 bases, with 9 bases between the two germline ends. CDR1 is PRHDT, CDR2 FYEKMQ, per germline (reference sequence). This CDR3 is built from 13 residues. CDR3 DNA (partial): TGTGCCAGCAGCTTAAGGGTTGTTGAGACC. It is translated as CASSLRVVET. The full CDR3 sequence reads CASSLRVVETQYF.

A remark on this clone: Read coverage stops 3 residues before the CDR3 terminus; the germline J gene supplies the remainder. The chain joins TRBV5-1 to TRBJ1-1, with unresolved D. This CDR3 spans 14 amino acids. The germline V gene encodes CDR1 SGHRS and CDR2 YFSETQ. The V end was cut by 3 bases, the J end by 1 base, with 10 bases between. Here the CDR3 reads CASSSENRNTEAFF. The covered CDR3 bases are TGCGCCAGCAGCTCGGAGAACAGGAACACTGAA.

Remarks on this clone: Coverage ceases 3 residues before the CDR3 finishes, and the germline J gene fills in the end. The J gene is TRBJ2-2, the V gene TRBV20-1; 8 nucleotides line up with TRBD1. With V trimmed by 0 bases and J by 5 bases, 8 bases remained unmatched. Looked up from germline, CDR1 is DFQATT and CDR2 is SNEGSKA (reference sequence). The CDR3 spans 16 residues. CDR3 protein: CSAREVDRVLTGELFF. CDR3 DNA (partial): TGCAGTGCTAGAGAAGTGGACAGGGTCCTTACCGGGGAG.

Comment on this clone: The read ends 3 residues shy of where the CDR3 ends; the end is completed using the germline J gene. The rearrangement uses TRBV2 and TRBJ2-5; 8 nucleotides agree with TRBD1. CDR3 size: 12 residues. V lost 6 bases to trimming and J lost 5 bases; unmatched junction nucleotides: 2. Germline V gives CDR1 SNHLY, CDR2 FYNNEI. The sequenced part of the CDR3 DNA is TGTGCCAGCAGCACAGGGGGGGAGACC. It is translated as CASSTGGET. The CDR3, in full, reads CASSTGGETQYF.

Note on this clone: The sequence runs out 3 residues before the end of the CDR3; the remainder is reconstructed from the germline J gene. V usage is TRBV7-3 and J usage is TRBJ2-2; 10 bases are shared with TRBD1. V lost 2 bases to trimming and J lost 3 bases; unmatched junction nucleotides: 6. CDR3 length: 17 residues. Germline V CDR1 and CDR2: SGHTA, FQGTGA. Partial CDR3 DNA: TGTGCCAGCAGCTTATTTGGGACAGGGGATCACACCGGGGAG. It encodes CASSLFGTGDHTGE. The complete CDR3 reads CASSLFGTGDHTGELFF.

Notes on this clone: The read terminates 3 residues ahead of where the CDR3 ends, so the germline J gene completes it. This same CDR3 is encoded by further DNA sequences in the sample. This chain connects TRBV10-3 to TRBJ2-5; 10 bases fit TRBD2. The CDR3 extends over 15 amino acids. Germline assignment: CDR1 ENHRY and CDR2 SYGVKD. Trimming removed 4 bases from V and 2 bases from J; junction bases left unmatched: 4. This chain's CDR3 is CAISGLAGEQETQYF. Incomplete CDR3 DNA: TGTGCCATCAGTGGCCTAGCGGGGGAACAAGAGACC.

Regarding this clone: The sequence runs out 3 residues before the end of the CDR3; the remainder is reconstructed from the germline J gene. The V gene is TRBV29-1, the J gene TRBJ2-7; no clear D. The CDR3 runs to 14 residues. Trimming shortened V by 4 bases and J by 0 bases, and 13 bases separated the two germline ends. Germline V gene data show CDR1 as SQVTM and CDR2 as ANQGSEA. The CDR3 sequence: CSVVVAESSYEQYF. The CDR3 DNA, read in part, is TGCAGCGTTGTGGTGGCCGAAAGCTCCTACGAG.

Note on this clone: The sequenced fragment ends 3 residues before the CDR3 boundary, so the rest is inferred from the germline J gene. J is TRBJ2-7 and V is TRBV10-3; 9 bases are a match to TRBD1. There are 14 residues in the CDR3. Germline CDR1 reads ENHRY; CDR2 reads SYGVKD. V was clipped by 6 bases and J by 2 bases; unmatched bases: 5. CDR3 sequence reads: CAISSGTGPYEQYF. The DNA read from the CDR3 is TGTGCCATCAGCTCCGGGACAGGGCCCTACGAG.

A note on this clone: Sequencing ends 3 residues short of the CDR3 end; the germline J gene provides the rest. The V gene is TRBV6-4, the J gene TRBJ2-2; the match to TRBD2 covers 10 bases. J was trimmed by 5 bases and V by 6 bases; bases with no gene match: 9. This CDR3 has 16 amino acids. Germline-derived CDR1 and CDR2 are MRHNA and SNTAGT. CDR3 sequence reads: CASSSSGRISTGELFF. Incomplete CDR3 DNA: TGTGCCAGCAGCTCTAGCGGGAGAATTTCTACCGGGGAG.

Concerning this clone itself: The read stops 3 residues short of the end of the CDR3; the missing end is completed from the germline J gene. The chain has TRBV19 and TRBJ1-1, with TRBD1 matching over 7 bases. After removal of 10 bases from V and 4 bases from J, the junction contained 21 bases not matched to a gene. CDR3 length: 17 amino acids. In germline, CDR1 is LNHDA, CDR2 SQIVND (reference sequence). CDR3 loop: CATLSFGDRVPGTEAFF. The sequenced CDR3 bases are TGTGCCACTCTTTCCTTTGGGGACAGAGTTCCGGGCACTGAA.

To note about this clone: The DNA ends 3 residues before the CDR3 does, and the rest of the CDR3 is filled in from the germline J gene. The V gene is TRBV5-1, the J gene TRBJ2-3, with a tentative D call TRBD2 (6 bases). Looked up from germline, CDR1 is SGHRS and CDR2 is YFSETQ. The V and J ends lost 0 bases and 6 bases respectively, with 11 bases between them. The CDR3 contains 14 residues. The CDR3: CASSLDAAGDTQYF. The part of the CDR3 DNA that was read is TGCGCCAGCAGCTTGGATGCGGCGGGGGATACG.

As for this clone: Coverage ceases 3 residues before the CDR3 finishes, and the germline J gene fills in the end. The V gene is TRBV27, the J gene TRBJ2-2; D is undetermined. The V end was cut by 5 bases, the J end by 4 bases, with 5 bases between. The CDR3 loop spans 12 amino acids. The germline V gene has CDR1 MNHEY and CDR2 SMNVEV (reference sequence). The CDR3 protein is CASSILTGELFF. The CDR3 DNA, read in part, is TGTGCCAGCAGTATACTCACCGGGGAG.

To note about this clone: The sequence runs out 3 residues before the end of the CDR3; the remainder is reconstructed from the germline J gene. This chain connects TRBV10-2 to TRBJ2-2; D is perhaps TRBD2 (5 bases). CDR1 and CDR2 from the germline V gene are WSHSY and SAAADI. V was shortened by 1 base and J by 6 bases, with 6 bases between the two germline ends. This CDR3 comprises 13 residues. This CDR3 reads CASSEFGAGELFF. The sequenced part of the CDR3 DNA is TGCGCCAGCAGTGAGTTCGGGGCCGGGGAG.

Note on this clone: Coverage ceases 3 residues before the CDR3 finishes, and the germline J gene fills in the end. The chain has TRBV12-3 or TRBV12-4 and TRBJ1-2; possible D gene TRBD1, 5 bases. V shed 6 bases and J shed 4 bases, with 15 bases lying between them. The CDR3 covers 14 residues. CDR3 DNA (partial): TGTGCCAGCAGCCGAGACAGAAAGCCCTATGGC. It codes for CASSRDRKPYG. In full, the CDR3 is CASSRDRKPYGYTF.

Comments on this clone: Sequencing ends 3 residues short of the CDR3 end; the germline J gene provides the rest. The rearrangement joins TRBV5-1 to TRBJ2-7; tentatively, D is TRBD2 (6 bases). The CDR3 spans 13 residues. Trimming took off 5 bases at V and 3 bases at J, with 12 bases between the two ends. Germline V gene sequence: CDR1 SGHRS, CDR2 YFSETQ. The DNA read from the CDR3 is TGCGCCAGCAGTGGCGGGATTAGCTACGAG. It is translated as CASSGGISYE. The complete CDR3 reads CASSGGISYEQYF.

The CDR3: CSVVSRAGGSYTF. CDR3 DNA, as far as it was read: TGCAGCGTTGTTAGTAGGGCAGGGGGGAGC. The genes are TRBV29-1 and TRBJ1-2; 7 bases fit TRBD1. The read is 3 residues too short to cover the CDR3 end, so that end is filled in from the germline J gene. The CDR3 totals 13 residues. Germline V lookup: CDR1 SQVTM, CDR2 ANQGSEA.

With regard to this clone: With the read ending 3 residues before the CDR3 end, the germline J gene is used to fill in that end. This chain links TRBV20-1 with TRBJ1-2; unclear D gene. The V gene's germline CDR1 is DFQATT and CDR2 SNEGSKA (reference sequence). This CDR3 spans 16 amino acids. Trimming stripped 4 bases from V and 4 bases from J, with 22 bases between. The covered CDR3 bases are TGCAGTGCTAACAGCGGACCAATAGACACCATCTATGGC. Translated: CSANSGPIDTIYG. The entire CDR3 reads CSANSGPIDTIYGYTF.

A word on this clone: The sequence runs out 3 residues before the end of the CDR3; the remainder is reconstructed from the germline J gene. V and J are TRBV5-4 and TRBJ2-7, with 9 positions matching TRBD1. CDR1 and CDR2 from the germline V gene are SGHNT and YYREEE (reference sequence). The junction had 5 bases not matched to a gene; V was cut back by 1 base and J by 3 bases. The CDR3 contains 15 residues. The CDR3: CASSLRRDRVYEQYF. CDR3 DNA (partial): TGTGCCAGCAGCTTGAGGCGGGACAGGGTCTACGAG.

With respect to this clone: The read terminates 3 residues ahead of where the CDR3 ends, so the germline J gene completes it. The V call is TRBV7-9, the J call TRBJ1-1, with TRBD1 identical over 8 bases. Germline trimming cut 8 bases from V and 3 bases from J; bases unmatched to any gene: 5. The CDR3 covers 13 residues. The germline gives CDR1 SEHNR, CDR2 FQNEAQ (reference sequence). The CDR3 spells CASLTGDYTEAFF. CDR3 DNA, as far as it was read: TGTGCCAGCCTGACAGGGGACTACACTGAA.

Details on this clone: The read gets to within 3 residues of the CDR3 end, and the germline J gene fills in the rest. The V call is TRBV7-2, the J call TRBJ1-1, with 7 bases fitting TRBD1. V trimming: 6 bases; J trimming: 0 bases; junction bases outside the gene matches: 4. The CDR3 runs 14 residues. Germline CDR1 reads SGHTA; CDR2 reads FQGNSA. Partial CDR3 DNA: TGTGCCAGCAGTCGGGACAGTTTGAACACTGAA. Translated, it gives CASSRDSLNTE. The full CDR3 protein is CASSRDSLNTEAFF.